This T cell receptor beta chain stems from a study of control samples from healthy donors and cancer patients. Measured with immunoSEQ multiplex PCR; TCRdb has only the in-frame clones, and not every one. The sample includes roughly 120,000 clones, around 93% seen only once; the top ten take 1.7%. The origin of this receptor is a man aged 50-59 years with head and neck cancer. The sequenced sample consisted of PBMCs.

CDR3 coding DNA: TGTGCCAGCAGTTTATTATCGGGGGGTGAAGCTTTCTTT. This sequence encodes CASSLLSGGEAFF. The gene calls are TRBV12-3 or TRBV12-4 and TRBJ1-1, with D possibly being TRBD1 (5 bases). This CDR3 is 13 amino acids long. Trimming cost V 2 bases and J 7 bases, with 11 bases left between them.